The 14 T cell receptor beta chains given below trace back to one sample, sequenced in a study of T cells in Graves' hyperthyroidism and ophthalmopathy. What was amplified from RNA transcripts were TCR beta CDR3 regions. The HTBI set primed first-round TCR CDR3 RT-PCR. TCRdb redid the calling of the multiplex PCR reads with MiXCR, one entry per CDR3 protein. Counted here are a few hundred thousand distinct CDR3 sequences, 15% to 20% occurring once; the ten biggest clones make up roughly 44%. The specimen was blood. Source of these receptors: a man in his forties or fifties with Graves' hyperthyroidism.

There are many counts of this clonotype. The chain links TRBV18 to TRBJ1-1; D ambiguous. This CDR3 contains 13 residues. V was pared by 3 bases and J by 4 bases, with 9 bases between. Germline V gene data show CDR1 as KGHSH and CDR2 as LQKENI. As DNA, the CDR3 is TGTGCCAGCTCACCTGACATTTCCACTGAAGCTTTCTTT. It yields the protein CASSPDISTEAFF.

This clonotype was detected a few times. The chain employs TRBV5-1 and TRBJ2-6; D perhaps matches TRBD2 (6 bases). The ends were cut back, 4 bases at V and 0 bases at J, with 14 bases in the middle. This CDR3 spans 17 amino acids. Per germline, CDR1 SGHRS and CDR2 YFSETQ. The CDR3 sequence is CASSPPGLISGANVLTF. The CDR3 DNA reads TGCGCCAGCAGCCCGCCGGGACTGATCTCTGGGGCCAACGTCCTGACTTTC.

V and J are TRBV4-3 and TRBJ2-1, with 7 bases matching TRBD2. The trim removed 4 bases at V and 0 bases at J, leaving 3 bases unmatched. The germline V gene encodes CDR1 LGHNA and CDR2 YSLEER. The CDR3 is made up of 15 amino acids. CDR3 region: CASSPGTNSYNEQFF. The CDR3 region has the DNA TGCGCCAGCAGCCCCGGGACTAACTCCTACAATGAGCAGTTCTTC.

This clonotype was seen ten or more times. The DNA of the CDR3 is TGTGCCAGCAGTTACAGCGTGTCGGGGGGCGTCTCCTACGAGCAGTACTTC. This gives the protein CASSYSVSGGVSYEQYF. This chain uses TRBV6-2 or TRBV6-3 with TRBJ2-7; TRBD2 might be the D (7 bases). V was pared by 2 bases and J by 0 bases, with 17 bases between. The length of the CDR3 is 17 residues. Germline V gives CDR1 MNHEY, CDR2 SVGEGT.

This clonotype showed up just a few times. At one end, the junction sequence differs from germline, possibly due to a read error. CDR3 nucleotides: TGTGCCAGCAGGCCCGGGACAGGGGTGGGTGAGCAGTCCTTC. It yields the protein CASRPGTGVGEQSF. The V and J genes are TRBV12-3 or TRBV12-4 and TRBJ2-1, with 10 bases aligning to TRBD1. The CDR3 is 14 amino acids.

This clonotype has ten or more counts. The chain combines TRBV29-1 with TRBJ1-2, with a possible D match to TRBD1 (6 bases). There are 17 residues in the CDR3. CDR1 and CDR2 from the germline V gene are SQVTM and ANQGSEA. V shed 4 bases and J shed 5 bases, with 26 bases lying between them. The CDR3 reads CSVGAGAGAPMLYGYTF. As DNA, the CDR3 is TGCAGCGTTGGTGCCGGGGCAGGGGCCCCGATGTTATATGGCTACACCTTC.

At least ten counts were recorded for this clonotype. The genes are TRBV7-9 and TRBJ1-5; D perhaps matches TRBD1 (5 bases). Trimming cost V 5 bases and J 0 bases, with 17 bases left between them. The CDR3 extends over 17 amino acids. In germline, CDR1 is SEHNR, CDR2 FQNEAQ (reference sequence). The CDR3 is CASSKGVLQGSNQPQHF. The CDR3 nucleotides read TGTGCCAGCAGCAAAGGGGTCCTTCAGGGTAGCAATCAGCCCCAGCATTTT.

This clonotype was seen at least ten times. The chain carries TRBV20-1 and TRBJ2-5; 7 bases map to TRBD1. The CDR3 totals 14 residues. The ends lost 5 bases at V and 1 base at J; junction bases unmatched: 7. CDR1 is DFQATT and CDR2 is SNEGSKA in the germline V gene (reference sequence). The chain's CDR3 is CSAPDWDSQETQYF. DNA for the CDR3: TGCAGTGCTCCTGACTGGGACAGCCAAGAGACCCAGTACTTC.

The table lists this clonotype with many counts. This chain joins TRBV11-2 and TRBJ2-5; no clear D gene. V lost 0 bases and J lost 4, with 12 bases in between. The CDR3 runs to 15 residues. The germline V gene has CDR1 SGHAT and CDR2 FQNNGV. CDR3 in DNA: TGTGCCAGCAGCTTAGATGGTTTGCAAGGAGAGACCCAGTACTTC. This sequence encodes CASSLDGLQGETQYF.

This clonotype has a count of ten or more. This rearrangement joins TRBV7-2 to TRBJ1-1, with 8 nucleotides matching TRBD1. This CDR3 is 14 amino acids long. Trimming at V came to 3 bases and at J to 11 bases, leaving 11 bases not matched to a gene. Germline lookup yields CDR1 SGHTA and CDR2 FQGNSA. The CDR3 DNA reads as TGTGCCAGCAGCTTTGGACAATTTCAGGGGGCTGCTTTCTTT. As protein: CASSFGQFQGAAFF.

To note about this clonotype: A much larger clonotype is one base distant, so this may be a read error. The chain couples TRBV5-1 to TRBJ2-5; 11 bases map to TRBD1. From germline, CDR1 is SGHRS and CDR2 YFSETQ. CDR3 length equals 15 residues. V lost 3 bases to trimming and J lost 4 bases; unmatched junction nucleotides: 5. As DNA, the CDR3 is TGCGCCAGCAGCTCGGCGGGGACAGGGGGAGAGACCCAGTACTTC. It codes for CASSSAGTGGETQYF.

The CDR3 nucleotides read TGTGCCATACAGGGACAGGGCAATCAGCCCCAGCATTTT. Protein product: CAIQGQGNQPQHF. The chain employs TRBV10-3 and TRBJ1-5; TRBD1 matches at 8 bases. Germline values: CDR1 ENHRY, CDR2 SYGVKD. Trimming at V came to 9 bases and at J to 2 bases, leaving 3 bases not matched to a gene. The CDR3 spans 13 residues.

A word on this clonotype: Just one base apart from a much larger clone, this may be a read error. The CDR3 spells CASSTHQGANGYTF. The CDR3 region has the DNA TGTGCCAGCAGTACCCATCAGGGGGCTAATGGCTACACCTTC. The chain combines TRBV28 with TRBJ1-2, with 8 nucleotides matching TRBD1. The CDR3 runs to 14 residues. Germline values: CDR1 MDHEN, CDR2 SYDVKM. V gave up 5 bases and J gave up 6 bases; unmatched junction bases: 8.

This clonotype was detected many times. The chain has TRBV5-5 and TRBJ2-5, with TRBD1 matching over 11 bases. Germline V gives CDR1 SGHKS, CDR2 YYEKEE (reference sequence). After removal of 5 bases from V and 4 bases from J, the junction contained 4 bases not matched to a gene. This CDR3 spans 14 amino acids. CDR3 coding DNA: TGTGCCAGCAGTCGCGGACAGGGGGCAGAGACCCAGTACTTC. Encoded protein: CASSRGQGAETQYF.